One sample yielded the 22 T cell receptor beta chains listed below, sequenced in a study of blood T cell repertoires in COVID-19. Using immunoSEQ multiplex PCR, the repertoire was profiled, and TCRdb retains in-frame clones only, with some absent. The sample shows 200,000 to 250,000 clones, 80% to 90% of them seen only once. Sequences were obtained from peripheral blood. These receptors all come from a man aged 50-59 years with active or convalescent COVID-19.

This rearrangement joins TRBV4-1 to TRBJ2-5; D is undetermined. The CDR3 has 16 residues. Germline CDR1 is MGHRA and CDR2 is YSYEKL. Trimming stripped 0 bases from V and 1 base from J, with 12 bases between. In nucleotides, the CDR3 is TGCGCCAGCAGCCAAGATAGAAGCGACCCCCAAGAGACCCAGTACTTC. This codes for CASSQDRSDPQETQYF.

The V and J genes are TRBV9 and TRBJ2-7, with 7 nucleotides matching TRBD1. Germline V gene sequence: CDR1 SGDLS, CDR2 YYNGEE. V gave up 4 bases and J gave up 2 bases; unmatched junction bases: 3. The CDR3 runs to 13 residues. The CDR3: CASSRQGTYEQYF. The DNA for the CDR3 is TGTGCCAGCAGCCGACAGGGTACCTACGAGCAGTACTTC.

This chain uses TRBV6-6 with TRBJ1-1; maybe TRBD1 (5 bases). CDR1 MNHNY and CDR2 SVGAGI come from the germline V gene (reference sequence). V was trimmed by 5 bases and J by 5 bases, leaving 18 bases between them. CDR3 length: 15 residues. For the CDR3, the DNA is TGTGCCAGCAGTGGGTTGGGGGGAAGGCGAACTGAAGCTTTCTTT. Translated, it gives CASSGLGGRRTEAFF.

This chain joins TRBV5-1 and TRBJ2-2; 13 nucleotides line up with TRBD2. J lost 6 bases, V lost 1 base, and 3 bases had no gene match. Germline V gene data show CDR1 as SGHRS and CDR2 as YFSETQ. There are 16 residues in the CDR3. In DNA, the CDR3 is TGCGCCAGCAGCTTGAGGACTAGCGGGAGCGCCGGGGAGCTGTTTTTT. Translating it yields CASSLRTSGSAGELFF.

The rearrangement links TRBV19 to TRBJ2-7, with 9 bases matching TRBD1. Trimming removed 2 bases from V and 5 bases from J; junction bases left unmatched: 10. This CDR3 contains 16 residues. From germline, CDR1 is LNHDA and CDR2 SQIVND (reference sequence). The CDR3 nucleotides read TGTGCCAGTAGTATATCTGTAGGACAGGGGTTTGACGAGCAGTACTTC. Residues: CASSISVGQGFDEQYF.

The chain employs TRBV7-9 and TRBJ1-3; TRBD1 matches at 8 bases. V was clipped by 3 bases and J by 6 bases; unmatched bases: 7. This CDR3 is 15 amino acids long. Germline values: CDR1 SEHNR, CDR2 FQNEAQ (reference sequence). The CDR3 spells CASSFSDRVKNTIYF. The CDR3 DNA is TGTGCCAGCAGCTTCTCGGACAGGGTTAAAAACACCATATATTTT. Full variable domain (rest looked up from reference TRBV7-9 and TRBJ1-3): DTGVSQNPRHKITKRGQNVTFRCDPISEHNRLYWYRQTLGQGPEFLTYFQNEAQLEKSRLLSDRFSAERPKGSFSTLEIQRTEQGDSAMYLCASSFSDRVKNTIYFGEGSWLTVV.

This clone came up many times. The CDR3 loop reads CASSLGRTGEKLFF. CDR3 nucleotides: TGCGCCAGCAGCTTGGGCAGAACCGGGGAAAAACTGTTTTTT. The chain employs TRBV5-1 and TRBJ1-4; D gene ambiguous. V shed 0 bases and J shed 8 bases, with 11 bases lying between them. The CDR3 contains 14 residues. Germline V gene lookup returns CDR1 SGHRS and CDR2 YFSETQ.

The chain uses TRBV11-2 and TRBJ2-1; TRBD2 might be the D (5 bases). The CDR3 loop spans 15 amino acids. V gave up 5 bases and J gave up 0 bases, with 11 bases separating them. Germline-derived CDR1 and CDR2 are SGHAT and FQNNGV. The CDR3: CASSPGSSSYNEQFF. The CDR3 DNA reads TGTGCCAGCAGCCCGGGGAGCAGCTCCTACAATGAGCAGTTCTTC.

The J gene is TRBJ2-5, the V gene TRBV11-2; 8 positions match TRBD1. Germline assignment: CDR1 SGHAT and CDR2 FQNNGV. The CDR3 has 16 amino acids. J was trimmed by 1 base and V by 5 bases; bases with no gene match: 9. CDR3 nucleotide sequence: TGTGCCAGCAGCCCCCGGACAGGGAAGGGCCAAGAGACCCAGTACTTC. Translation gives CASSPRTGKGQETQYF.

The chain employs TRBV7-2 and TRBJ1-1; a possible D gene is TRBD1 (5 bases). V lost 2 bases and J 0 bases, leaving 10 bases between the germline ends. The V gene's germline CDR1 is SGHTA and CDR2 FQGNSA. This CDR3 has 15 residues. The CDR3 loop reads CASSLMAGLNTEAFF. For the CDR3, the DNA is TGTGCCAGCAGCTTAATGGCAGGGCTGAACACTGAAGCTTTCTTT.

The chain combines TRBV19 with TRBJ1-5, with 10 bases lining up with TRBD1. This CDR3 is built from 17 residues. The germline gives CDR1 LNHDA, CDR2 SQIVND (reference sequence). V shed 2 bases, J shed 4 bases, and the junction held 8 bases outside the gene matches. In nucleotides, the CDR3 is TGTGCCAGTAGTATATGGATAGGGACAGGGGCAAATCAGCCCCAGCATTTT. Translation gives CASSIWIGTGANQPQHF.

V usage is TRBV7-9 and J usage is TRBJ1-3; maybe TRBD1 (6 bases). The germline V gene encodes CDR1 SEHNR and CDR2 FQNEAQ (reference sequence). The CDR3 consists of 16 residues. V was pared by 0 bases and J by 0 bases, with 9 bases between. CDR3 sequence (DNA): TGTGCCAGCAGCTTAGCCAAGGACAGCTCTGGAAACACCATATATTTT. The encoded protein is CASSLAKDSSGNTIYF.

V gene TRBV6-2 or TRBV6-3 combines with J gene TRBJ1-5; D might be TRBD1 (5 bases). CDR3 length: 15 residues. CDR1 is MNHEY and CDR2 is SVGEGT in the germline V gene. Trimming removed 6 bases at V and 3 bases at J, with 15 bases between. The CDR3 here is CASSLFGGSNQPQHF. CDR3 nucleotide sequence: TGTGCCAGCAGCCTATTCGGGGGATCCAATCAGCCCCAGCATTTT.

This chain connects TRBV3-1 (or the pseudogene TRBV3-2) to TRBJ2-1, with D perhaps TRBD2 (6 bases). The CDR3 loop spans 24 amino acids. Deletions cut 1 base from V and 10 bases from J, with 44 bases between. Germline V gene lookup returns CDR1 LGHDT and CDR2 YNNKEL (reference sequence). CDR3 amino acids: CASSQVTPHRPPTQPGLRYQEQFF. In DNA form, the CDR3 reads TGTGCCAGCAGCCAAGTTACCCCCCATCGCCCCCCGACTCAACCGGGACTGAGATACCAGGAGCAGTTCTTC.

This clone was seen a few times. The J gene is TRBJ2-3, the V gene TRBV7-2; TRBD1 matches at 7 bases. Germline V gene sequence: CDR1 SGHTA, CDR2 FQGNSA. With V trimmed by 3 bases and J by 4 bases, 10 bases remained unmatched. The CDR3 has 16 residues. The CDR3 loop reads CASSLRAGGRSDTQYF. CDR3 in DNA: TGTGCCAGCAGCTTGCGGGCAGGGGGAAGGTCAGATACGCAGTATTTT.

V and J are TRBV4-2 and TRBJ2-3, with 7 nucleotides matching TRBD2. After removal of 1 base from V and 4 bases from J, the junction contained 5 bases not matched to a gene. This CDR3 is built from 15 residues. CDR1 LGHNA and CDR2 YNFKEQ come from the germline V gene. The CDR3 DNA reads TGTGCCAGCAGCCAAGCCGGGGGGTGGGCAGATACGCAGTATTTT. This sequence encodes CASSQAGGWADTQYF.

The chain recombines TRBV5-1 with TRBJ2-3; D is unresolved. This CDR3 spans 15 amino acids. Trimming removed 0 bases from V and 3 bases from J, with 11 bases in between. Germline values: CDR1 SGHRS, CDR2 YFSETQ. This CDR3 is CASSLGGVGTDTQYF. The CDR3 DNA is TGCGCCAGCAGCTTGGGCGGCGTGGGTACAGATACGCAGTATTTT.

This chain uses TRBV2 with TRBJ1-3; no clear D. The germline gives CDR1 SNHLY, CDR2 FYNNEI. This CDR3 is built from 14 residues. The V and J ends lost 3 bases and 5 bases respectively, with 11 bases between them. This CDR3 reads CASSENGLRNTIYF. The DNA for the CDR3 is TGTGCCAGCAGTGAGAACGGACTTAGAAACACCATATATTTT.

This chain links TRBV5-6 with TRBJ2-7; tentative D call: TRBD2 (5 bases). Looked up from germline, CDR1 is SGHDT and CDR2 is YYEEEE. V shed 4 bases and J shed 1 base, with 9 bases lying between them. The CDR3 contains 13 residues. The CDR3 DNA follows: TGTGCCAGCAGCCTAGCCGGATCCTACGAGCAGTACGTC. It translates to CASSLAGSYEQYV.

About this clone itself: The junction departs from the called germline gene at one end, perhaps through a read error. The rearrangement joins TRBV6-6 to TRBJ1-1; no clear D. This CDR3 is built from 15 residues. Germline CDR1 reads MNHNY; CDR2 reads SVGAGI (reference sequence). CDR3 sequence: CASSNSDKRDTEAFF. CDR3 DNA: TGTGCCAGCAGTAACTCCGACAAGAGGGACACTGAAGCTTTCTTT.

The chain employs TRBV15 and TRBJ1-3, with 9 bases fitting TRBD1. The germline V gene has CDR1 LNHNV and CDR2 YYDKDF (reference sequence). This CDR3 spans 15 amino acids. Unmatched junction bases numbered 7, after V lost 5 bases and J lost 5 bases. CDR3 DNA: TGTGCCACCAGCTCCCGGGACAGGGATCGAAACACCATATATTTT. Protein sequence: CATSSRDRDRNTIYF.

The chain joins TRBV5-6 to TRBJ2-1; 13 bases are shared with TRBD2. CDR3 size: 15 residues. CDR1 SGHDT and CDR2 YYEEEE come from the germline V gene. V lost 4 bases to trimming and J lost 8 bases; unmatched junction nucleotides: 6. The CDR3 DNA follows: TGTGCCAGCAGCGACCGACTAGCGGGAGGCTATGAGCAGTTCTTC. It is translated as CASSDRLAGGYEQFF.